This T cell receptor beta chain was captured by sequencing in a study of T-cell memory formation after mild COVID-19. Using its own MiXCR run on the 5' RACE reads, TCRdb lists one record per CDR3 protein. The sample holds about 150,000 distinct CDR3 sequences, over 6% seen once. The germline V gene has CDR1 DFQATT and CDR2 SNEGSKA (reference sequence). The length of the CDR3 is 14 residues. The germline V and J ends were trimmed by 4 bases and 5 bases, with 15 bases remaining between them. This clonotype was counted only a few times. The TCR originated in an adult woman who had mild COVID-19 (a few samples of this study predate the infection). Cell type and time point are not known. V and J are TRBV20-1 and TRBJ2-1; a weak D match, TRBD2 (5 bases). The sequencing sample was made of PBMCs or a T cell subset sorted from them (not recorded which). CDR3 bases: TGCAGTGCTACGGCCAGCGGTAGAGACAATGAGCAGTTCTTC. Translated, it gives CSATASGRDNEQFF.